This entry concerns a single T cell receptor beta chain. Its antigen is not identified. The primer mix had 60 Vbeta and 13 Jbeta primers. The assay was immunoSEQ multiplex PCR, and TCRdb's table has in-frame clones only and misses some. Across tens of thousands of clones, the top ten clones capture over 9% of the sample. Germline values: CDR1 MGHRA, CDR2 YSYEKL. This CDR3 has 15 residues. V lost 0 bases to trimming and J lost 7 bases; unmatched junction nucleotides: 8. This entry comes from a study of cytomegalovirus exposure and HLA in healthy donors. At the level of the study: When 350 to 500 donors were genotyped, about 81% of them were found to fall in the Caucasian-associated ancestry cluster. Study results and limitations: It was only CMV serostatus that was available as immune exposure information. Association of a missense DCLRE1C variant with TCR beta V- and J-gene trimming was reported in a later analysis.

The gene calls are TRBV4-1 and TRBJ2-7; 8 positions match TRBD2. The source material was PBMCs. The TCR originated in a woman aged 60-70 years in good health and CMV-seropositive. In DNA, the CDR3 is TGCGCCAGCAGCCAAGAGGTCAGGGGACTAGGGGAGCAGTACTTC. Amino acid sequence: CASSQEVRGLGEQYF.